The sample holds a few counts of the clone carrying this TCR beta chain. Its target is unknown. Multiplex touch-down PCR with TRB-A/B primers amplified rearranged V-D-J TRB sequences. One entry per CDR3 protein, called by TCRdb with MiXCR from the multiplex PCR reads. The sample carries 9,500 to 11,000 distinct CDR3 sequences, under 30% recorded once. Peripheral blood genomic DNA, not sorted cells or RNA, was the template. This CDR3 region has 14 residues. CDR1 and CDR2 (germline): KGHSH, LQKENI. Trimming removed 3 bases at V and 2 bases at J, with 11 bases between. The sample comes from a study of T cell repertoires in aging, cancer and after chemotherapy. On the study more broadly: Donor ages fell into six groups from 30 or younger up to 70 or older. Over several months to years, re-sampled healthy donor repertoires clearly shared clones. The whole study produced a dataset of millions of TCR reads. Study outcomes and limitations: Immunological memory after chemotherapy cannot be judged from the repertoire data.

The TCR was taken from a human donor in good health. The sequenced sample was blood. The chain couples TRBV18 to TRBJ2-7; possible D gene TRBD1, 5 bases. The CDR3 region has the DNA TGTGCCAGCTCACCTTCCGACAGAGCCTACGAGCAGTACTTC. This gives the protein CASSPSDRAYEQYF.